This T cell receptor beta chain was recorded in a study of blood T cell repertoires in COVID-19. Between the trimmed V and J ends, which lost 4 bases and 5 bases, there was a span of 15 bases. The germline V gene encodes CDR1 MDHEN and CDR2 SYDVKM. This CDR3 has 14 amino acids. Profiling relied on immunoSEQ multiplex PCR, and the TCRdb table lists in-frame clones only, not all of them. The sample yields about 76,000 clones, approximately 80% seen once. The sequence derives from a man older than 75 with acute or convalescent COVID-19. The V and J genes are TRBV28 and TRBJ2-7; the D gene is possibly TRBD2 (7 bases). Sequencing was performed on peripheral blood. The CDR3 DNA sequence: TGTGCCAGCAGTTGGGGGGGCATCGGCAACGAGCAGTACTTC. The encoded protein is CASSWGGIGNEQYF.